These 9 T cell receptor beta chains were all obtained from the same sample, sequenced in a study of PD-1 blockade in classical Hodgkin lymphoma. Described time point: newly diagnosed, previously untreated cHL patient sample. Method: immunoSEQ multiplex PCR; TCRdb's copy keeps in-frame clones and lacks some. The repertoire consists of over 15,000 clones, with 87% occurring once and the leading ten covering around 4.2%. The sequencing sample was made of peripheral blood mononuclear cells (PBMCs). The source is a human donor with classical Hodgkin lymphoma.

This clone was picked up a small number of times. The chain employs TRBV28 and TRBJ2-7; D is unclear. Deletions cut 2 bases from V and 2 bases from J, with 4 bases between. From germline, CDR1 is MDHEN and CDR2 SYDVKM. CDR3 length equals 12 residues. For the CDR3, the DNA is TGTGCCAGCAGTTTAGCGCCCTACGAGCAGTACTTC. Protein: CASSLAPYEQYF.

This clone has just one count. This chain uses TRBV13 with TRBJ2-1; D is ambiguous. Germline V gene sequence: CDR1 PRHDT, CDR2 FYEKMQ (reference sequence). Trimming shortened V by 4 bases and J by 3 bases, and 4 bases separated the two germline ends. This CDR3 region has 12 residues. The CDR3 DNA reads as TGTGCCAGCAGCTCCTACTACAATGAGCAGTTCTTC. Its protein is CASSSYYNEQFF.

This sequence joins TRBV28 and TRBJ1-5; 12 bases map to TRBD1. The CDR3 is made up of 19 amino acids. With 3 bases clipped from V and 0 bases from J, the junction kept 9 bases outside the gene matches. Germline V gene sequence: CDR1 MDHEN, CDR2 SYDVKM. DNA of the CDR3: TGTGCCAGCAGTTTGGCCGGGACAGGGGGCTACTATAGCAATCAGCCCCAGCATTTT. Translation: CASSLAGTGGYYSNQPQHF. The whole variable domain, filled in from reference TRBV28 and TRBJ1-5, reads DVKVTQSSRYLVKRTGEKVFLECVQDMDHENMFWYRQDPGLGLRLIYFSYDVKMKEKGDIPEGYSVSREKKERFSLILESASTNQTSMYLCASSLAGTGGYYSNQPQHFGDGTRLSIL.

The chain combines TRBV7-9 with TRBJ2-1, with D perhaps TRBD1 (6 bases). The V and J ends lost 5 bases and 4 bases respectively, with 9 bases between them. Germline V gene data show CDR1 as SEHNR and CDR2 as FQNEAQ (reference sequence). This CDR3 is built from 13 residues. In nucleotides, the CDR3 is TGTGCCAGCAGCCTTACAGGGTACAATGAGCAGTTCTTC. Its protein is CASSLTGYNEQFF.

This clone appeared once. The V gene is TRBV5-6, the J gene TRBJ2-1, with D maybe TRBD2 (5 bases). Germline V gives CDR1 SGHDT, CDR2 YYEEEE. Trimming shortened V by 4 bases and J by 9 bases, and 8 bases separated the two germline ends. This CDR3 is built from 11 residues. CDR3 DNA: TGTGCCAGCAGCAGCGGCCCTGAGCAGTTCTTC. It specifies CASSSGPEQFF.

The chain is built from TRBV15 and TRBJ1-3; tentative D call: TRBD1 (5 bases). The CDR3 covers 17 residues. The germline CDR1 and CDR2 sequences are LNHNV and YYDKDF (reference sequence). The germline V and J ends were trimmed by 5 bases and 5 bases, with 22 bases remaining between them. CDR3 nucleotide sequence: TGTGCCACCAGCTCCCGGGGGGAGGGAAGTTGGAGAAACACCATATATTTT. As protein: CATSSRGEGSWRNTIYF.

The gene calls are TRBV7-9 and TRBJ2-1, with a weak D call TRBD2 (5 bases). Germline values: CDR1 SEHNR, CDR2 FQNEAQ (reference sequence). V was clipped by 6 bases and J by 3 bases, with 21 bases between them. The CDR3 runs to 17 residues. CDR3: CASREMGAPTLYNEQFF. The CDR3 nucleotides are TGTGCCAGCAGAGAGATGGGAGCCCCAACCCTCTACAATGAGCAGTTCTTC.

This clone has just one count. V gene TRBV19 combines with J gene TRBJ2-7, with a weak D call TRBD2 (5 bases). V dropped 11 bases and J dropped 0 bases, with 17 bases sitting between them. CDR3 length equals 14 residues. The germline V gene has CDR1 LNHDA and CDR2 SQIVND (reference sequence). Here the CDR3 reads CASHPRGGSYEQYF. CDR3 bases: TGTGCCTCTCACCCCCGCGGAGGCTCCTACGAGCAGTACTTC.

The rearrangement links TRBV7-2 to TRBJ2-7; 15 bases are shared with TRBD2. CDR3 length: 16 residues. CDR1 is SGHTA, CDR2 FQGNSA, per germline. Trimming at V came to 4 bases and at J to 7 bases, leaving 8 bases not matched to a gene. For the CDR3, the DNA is TGTGCCAGCAGCTCCGGACTAGCGGGAGGGCAGGGTGAGCAGTACTTC. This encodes CASSSGLAGGQGEQYF.